This T cell receptor (beta chain) was retrieved from a study of neoadjuvant anti-PD-1 for oral cavity cancer. About the research overall: Patients without progression received a fourth nivolumab dose around day 43, then surgical resection on days 50-56.

Most tumor samples had roughly 4.5 ug input DNA in two replicates. Assay: immunoSEQ multiplex PCR; the TCRdb copy retains only in-frame clones and omits some. Here the sample spans roughly 15,000 clones, 30% to 45% being singletons. Described time point: after neoadjuvant nivolumab, at surgical resection. Stage II-IVA oral cavity squamous cell carcinoma was new and untreated by systemic or radiation therapy. Germline CDR1 is SNHLY and CDR2 is FYNNEI. This CDR3 contains 16 residues. The V end was cut by 0 bases, the J end by 3 bases, with 15 bases between. The sequence came from a person aged 40 to 85 with oral cavity squamous cell carcinoma. Sequences were derived from tumor tissue, sampled after nivolumab (anti-PD-1) treatment. This sequence joins TRBV2 and TRBJ2-7, with a possible D match to TRBD1 (5 bases). The CDR3 protein is CASSEALPPRVYEQYF. CDR3 DNA: TGTGCCAGCAGTGAAGCGCTTCCCCCCAGGGTCTACGAGCAGTACTTC.